The rows below give T cell receptor beta chains drawn from one sample of a study of technical replicates of blood from a few donors. The method was immunoSEQ multiplex PCR; TCRdb's version includes in-frame clones alone and lacks a portion of them. The sample has roughly 70,000 clones; 93% are singletons. Sequenced material: T cells isolated from PBMCs. Receptors were obtained from a human donor in good health. The CDR3 runs from the conserved cysteine through the conserved F or W. The D gene is left open where the match is weak. Clone size, where shown, is once, few, many, or a class for clones that have expanded.

TRBJ2-3 NA TRBV5-1 once CASSLGVPRGTDTQYF TGCGCCAGCAGCTTGGGAGTCCCTAGAGGCACAGATACGCAGTATTTT
TRBJ2-7 TRBD1 TRBV2 NA CASSEVWDSGTYEQYF TGTGCCAGCAGTGAAGTGTGGGACAGTGGAACCTACGAGCAGTACTTC
TRBJ1-4 NA TRBV15 NA CATSRGGGFEEKLFF TGTGCCACCAGCAGAGGGGGAGGGTTCGAGGAAAAACTGTTTTTT
TRBJ1-1 NA TRBV30 NA CAWRSTETTEAFF TGTGCCTGGAGATCGACGGAGACCACTGAAGCTTTCTTT
TRBJ2-2 NA TRBV6-1 NA CASSGRGTGELFF TGTGCCAGCAGTGGTCGGGGGACCGGGGAGCTGTTTTTT
TRBJ1-6 NA TRBV11-3 NA CASSSPGGYNSPLHF TGTGCCAGCAGCTCTCCGGGTGGTTATAATTCACCCCTCCACTTT
TRBJ2-7 NA TRBV28 NA CASSPRTIRQYEQYF TGTGCCAGCAGTCCCCGAACGATACGACAGTACGAGCAGTACTTC
TRBJ1-2 TRBD1 TRBV6-5 NA CASSPQGQGGGYTF TGTGCCAGCAGCCCCCAGGGACAGGGCGGTGGCTACACCTTC
TRBJ2-1 NA TRBV29-1 NA CSVPGQIVYNEQFF TGCAGCGTTCCAGGACAAATTGTGTACAATGAGCAGTTCTTC
TRBJ1-5 TRBD1 TRBV18 NA CASSPPQGEGNQPQHF TGTGCCAGCTCACCACCGCAGGGGGAGGGCAATCAGCCCCAGCATTTT
TRBJ2-3 TRBD2 TRBV19 NA CASSAYQTSGVGSTDTQYF TGTGCCAGTAGTGCCTACCAGACTAGCGGGGTAGGTAGCACAGATACGCAGTATTTT
TRBJ1-4 NA TRBV5-1 NA CASSLDGGYEKLFF TGCGCCAGCAGCCTTGACGGGGGATATGAAAAACTGTTTTTT
TRBJ2-5 TRBD2 TRBV7-9 once CASSLSLRLAGERETQYF TGTGCCAGCAGCTTATCTCTTCGACTAGCGGGGGAAAGGGAGACCCAGTACTTC
TRBJ1-1 NA TRBV27 NA CASSLQVTANTEAFF TGTGCCAGCAGTTTACAAGTGACAGCGAACACTGAAGCTTTCTTT
TRBJ1-1 NA TRBV14 NA CASSQARPRGNTEAFF TGTGCCAGCAGCCAAGCTAGACCCAGGGGGAACACTGAAGCTTTCTTT
TRBJ1-3 TRBD1 TRBV5-1 NA CASSLGTGASGNTIYF TGCGCCAGCAGCTTGGGGACAGGGGCCTCTGGAAACACCATATATTTT
TRBJ1-4 TRBD1 TRBV18 NA CASSATGANEKLFF TGTGCCAGCTCAGCGACAGGGGCTAATGAAAAACTGTTTTTT
TRBJ2-2 NA TRBV6-4 NA CASSRNTGPNTGELFF TGTGCCAGCAGCCGTAATACAGGGCCCAACACCGGGGAGCTGTTTTTT
TRBJ1-2 NA TRBV7-6 NA CASSLDRAGGYTF TGTGCCAGCAGCTTAGACAGGGCTGGTGGCTACACCTTC
TRBJ1-2 NA TRBV30 NA CAWGRLQGSHGYTF TGTGCCTGGGGCCGCTTACAGGGATCGCATGGCTACACCTTC
TRBJ2-5 TRBD2 TRBV14 NA CASSQGAWTSGRALSKTQYF TGTGCCAGCAGCCAAGGGGCATGGACTAGCGGGAGGGCCCTCTCGAAGACCCAGTACTTC
TRBJ2-2 NA TRBV7-3 NA CASGIMGAAGELFF TGTGCCAGCGGGATTATGGGGGCGGCCGGGGAGCTGTTTTTT
TRBJ2-7 TRBD2 TRBV11-2 NA CASSLETSAYEQYF TGTGCCAGCAGCTTGGAGACTAGCGCCTACGAGCAGTACTTC
TRBJ1-2 NA TRBV14 NA CASSQELTMLHF TGTGCCAGCAGCCAGGAACTAACCATGCTGCACTTC
TRBJ2-1 NA TRBV20-1 NA CSARQYNEQFF TGCAGTGCTCGACAGTACAATGAGCAGTTCTTC
TRBJ2-7 TRBD1 TRBV5-4 NA CASSLGRTGSYEQYF TGTGCCAGCAGCTTGGGGCGGACAGGCTCCTACGAGCAGTACTTC
TRBJ2-1 TRBD2 TRBV4-1 NA CASSQGVAGGSYNEQFF TGCGCCAGCAGCCAAGGGGTAGCGGGGGGTTCCTACAATGAGCAGTTCTTC
TRBJ2-1 TRBD2 TRBV7-9 NA CASSPIRGGNYNEQFF TGTGCCAGCAGCCCGATACGGGGGGGAAACTACAATGAGCAGTTCTTC
TRBJ2-2 TRBD1 TRBV7-9 NA CASRRQGGRTGELFF TGTGCCAGCAGACGACAGGGGGGAAGGACCGGGGAGCTGTTTTTT
TRBJ2-7 TRBD1 TRBV6-5 NA CASSLGQGGTYEQYF TGTGCCAGCAGCCTCGGACAGGGCGGGACCTACGAGCAGTACTTC
TRBJ2-7 TRBD2 TRBV5-5 NA CASSTGLAVRSYEQYF TGTGCCAGCAGCACTGGACTAGCGGTTAGGTCCTACGAGCAGTACTTC
TRBJ1-3 TRBD1 TRBV5-1 NA CASTLNGQASSGNTIYF TGCGCCAGCACCTTGAATGGACAGGCGAGTTCAGGAAACACCATATATTTT
TRBJ1-6 NA TRBV9 NA CASSAGGGPYNSPLHF TGTGCCAGCAGCGCGGGCGGGGGACCCTATAATTCACCCCTCCACTTT
TRBJ2-6 NA TRBV28 few CASKSGANVLTF TGTGCCAGTAAATCTGGGGCCAACGTCCTGACTTTC
TRBJ2-5 NA TRBV2 NA CASRANQETQYF TGTGCCAGCAGGGCCAACCAAGAGACCCAGTACTTC
TRBJ1-2 TRBD1 TRBV6-4 few CASSDKTGEYGYTF TGTGCCAGCAGTGATAAAACAGGGGAATATGGCTACACCTTC
TRBJ2-7 TRBD1 TRBV9 NA CASSMSGQGSGEQYF TGTGCCAGCAGCATGTCCGGACAGGGGTCGGGGGAGCAGTACTTC
TRBJ2-6 NA TRBV30 NA CAWSSDRDYSGANVLTF TGTGCCTGGAGTTCGGACAGGGACTACTCTGGGGCCAACGTCCTGACTTTC
TRBJ2-4 NA TRBV4-1 NA CASSQVSGAKNIQYF TGCGCCAGCAGCCAAGTCTCAGGAGCCAAAAACATTCAGTACTTC
TRBJ1-1 NA TRBV19 once CASDLGGGEAFF TGTGCCAGTGACCTGGGGGGGGGCGAAGCTTTCTTT
TRBJ2-7 NA TRBV6-6 NA CASSSPRDNYEQYF TGTGCCAGCAGTTCCCCCCGGGACAACTACGAGCAGTACTTC
TRBJ1-5 NA TRBV7-9 NA CASSLNGGGNQPQHF TGTGCCAGCAGCTTAAACGGGGGAGGCAATCAGCCCCAGCATTTT
TRBJ2-7 TRBD1 TRBV10-2 NA CASSGGQGIYEQYF TGCGCCAGCTCAGGGGGACAGGGGATATACGAGCAGTACTTC
TRBJ2-1 NA TRBV27 NA CASSFGIQGSGSYNEQFF TGTGCCAGCAGTTTTGGGATTCAGGGGTCCGGTTCCTACAATGAGCAGTTCTTC
TRBJ2-4 TRBD2 TRBV6-4 NA CASSDSSGVVNIQYF TGTGCCAGCAGTGACTCGAGCGGGGTGGTAAACATTCAGTACTTC
TRBJ2-7 NA TRBV7-3 NA CASSPSLDSRQYF TGTGCCAGCAGCCCGAGTCTGGACTCCAGGCAGTACTTC
TRBJ2-3 NA TRBV6-5 NA CASTRKIYTRDTQYF TGTGCCAGCACTAGAAAGATCTACACCAGAGATACGCAGTATTTT
TRBJ1-1 TRBD1 TRBV27 NA CASSGQDTEAFF TGTGCCAGCAGTGGACAGGACACTGAAGCTTTCTTT
TRBJ2-5 TRBD2 TRBV30 NA CAWSVAGTSGGAWETQYF TGTGCCTGGAGTGTAGCCGGGACTAGCGGGGGGGCCTGGGAGACCCAGTACTTC
TRBJ1-5 NA TRBV5-1 NA CASSLGSGGAGQPQHF TGCGCCAGCAGCTTGGGTAGCGGGGGCGCAGGGCAGCCCCAGCATTTT
TRBJ1-5 NA TRBV5-1 NA CASSLARYRPTDSNQPQHF TGCGCCAGCAGCTTGGCCCGTTACAGACCCACCGATAGCAATCAGCCCCAGCATTTT
TRBJ2-2 NA TRBV7-9 NA CASSKGQFANTGELFF TGTGCCAGCAGCAAAGGACAGTTTGCGAACACCGGGGAGCTGTTTTTT
TRBJ1-1 TRBD1 TRBV6-5 NA CASSTLDRATEAFF TGTGCCAGCAGTACCCTGGACAGGGCCACTGAAGCTTTCTTT
TRBJ1-1 TRBD1 TRBV18 NA CASSPQGAGDTEAFF TGTGCCAGCTCACCCCAGGGGGCTGGGGACACTGAAGCTTTCTTT
TRBJ2-7 TRBD2 TRBV2 NA CASSLTSGRYEQYF TGTGCCAGCAGTCTGACTAGCGGGAGATACGAGCAGTACTTC
TRBJ1-1 NA TRBV7-9 NA CASSLLNEWFPEAFF TGTGCCAGCAGCTTACTTAACGAGTGGTTCCCTGAAGCTTTCTTT
TRBJ2-7 NA TRBV27 NA CASSFDTSSSYEQYF TGTGCCAGCAGTTTTGACACTTCCAGCTCCTACGAGCAGTACTTC
TRBJ1-4 NA TRBV30 NA CAWSVRFRREKLFF TGTGCCTGGAGTGTAAGGTTCCGCAGGGAAAAACTGTTTTTT
TRBJ1-4 NA TRBV5-1 once CASSFQGNEKLFF TGCGCCAGCAGCTTTCAGGGGAATGAAAAACTGTTTTTT
TRBJ2-5 NA TRBV9 NA CASSTRGAAETQYF TGTGCCAGCAGCACCCGGGGGGCCGCGGAGACCCAGTACTTC